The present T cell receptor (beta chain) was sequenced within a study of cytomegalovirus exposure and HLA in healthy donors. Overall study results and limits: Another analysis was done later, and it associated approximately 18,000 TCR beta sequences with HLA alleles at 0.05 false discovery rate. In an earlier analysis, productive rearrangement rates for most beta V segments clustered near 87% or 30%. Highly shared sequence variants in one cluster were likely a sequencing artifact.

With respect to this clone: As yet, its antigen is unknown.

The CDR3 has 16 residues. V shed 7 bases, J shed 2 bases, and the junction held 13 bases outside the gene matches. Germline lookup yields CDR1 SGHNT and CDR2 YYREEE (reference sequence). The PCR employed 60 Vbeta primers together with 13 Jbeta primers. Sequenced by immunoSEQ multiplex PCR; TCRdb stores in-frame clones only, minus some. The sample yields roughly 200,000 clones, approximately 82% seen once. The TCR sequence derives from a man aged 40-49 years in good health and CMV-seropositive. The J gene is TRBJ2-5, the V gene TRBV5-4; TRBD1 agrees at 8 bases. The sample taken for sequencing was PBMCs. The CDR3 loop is CASQREMDREQETQYF. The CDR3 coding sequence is TGTGCCAGCCAGCGAGAGATGGACAGGGAGCAAGAGACCCAGTACTTC. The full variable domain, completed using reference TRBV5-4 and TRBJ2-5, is ETGVTQSPTHLIKTRGQQVTLRCSSQSGHNTVSWYQQALGQGPQFIFQYYREEENGRGNFPPRFSGLQFPNYSSELNVNALELDDSALYLCASQREMDREQETQYFGPGTRLLVL.